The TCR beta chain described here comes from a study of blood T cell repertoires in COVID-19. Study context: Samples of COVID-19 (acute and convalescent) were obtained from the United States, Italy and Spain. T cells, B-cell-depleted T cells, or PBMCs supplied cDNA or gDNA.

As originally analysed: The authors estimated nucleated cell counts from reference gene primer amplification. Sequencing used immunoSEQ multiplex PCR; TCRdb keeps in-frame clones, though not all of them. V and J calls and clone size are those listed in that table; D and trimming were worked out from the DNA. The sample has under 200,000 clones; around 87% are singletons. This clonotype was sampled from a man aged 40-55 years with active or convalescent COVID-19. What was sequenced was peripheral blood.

The CDR3 DNA reads as TGTGCCAGCAGCCCCCAGGGAGGTAGTGGGAACACCATATATTTT. Translation gives CASSPQGGSGNTIYF. This chain uses TRBV11-2 with TRBJ1-3; a weak D match, TRBD1 (5 bases). Trimming removed 5 bases from V and 7 bases from J, with 18 bases in between. CDR3 length: 15 residues. Germline V gives CDR1 SGHAT, CDR2 FQNNGV. The whole variable domain, filled in from reference TRBV11-2 and TRBJ1-3, reads EAGVAQSPRYKIIEKRQSVAFWCNPISGHATLYWYQQILGQGPKLLIQFQNNGVVDDSQLPKDRFSAERLKGVDSTLKIQPAKLEDSAVYLCASSPQGGSGNTIYFGEGSWLTVV.